The 17 T cell receptor beta chains reported below all come from one sample, sequenced in a study of blood T cell repertoires in COVID-19. This table comes from immunoSEQ multiplex PCR, and its TCRdb copy is limited to in-frame clones, with some not included. The data contain roughly 130,000 clones, around three quarters of them singletons. The sequencing input was peripheral blood. The receptor set was obtained from a man in his 60s with acute or convalescent COVID-19.

The V gene is TRBV9, the J gene TRBJ1-5; D unresolved. Per the germline V gene, CDR1 is SGDLS and CDR2 is YYNGEE. With 0 bases removed from V and 4 bases from J, the gap between germline ends came to 8 bases. The CDR3 is made up of 14 amino acids. The CDR3 region is CASSVAGENQPQHF. CDR3 nucleotide sequence: TGTGCCAGCAGCGTAGCCGGGGAAAATCAGCCCCAGCATTTT. The complete variable domain, with remaining parts taken from reference TRBV9 and TRBJ1-5, reads DSGVTQTPKHLITATGQRVTLRCSPRSGDLSVYWYQQSLDQGLQFLIQYYNGEERAKGNILERFSAQQFPDLHSELNLSSLELGDSALYFCASSVAGENQPQHFGDGTRLSIL.

This chain joins TRBV9 and TRBJ2-1; TRBD1 might be the D (5 bases). CDR1 and CDR2 from the germline V gene are SGDLS and YYNGEE. The CDR3 is 12 amino acids. The V and J ends lost 0 bases and 10 bases respectively, with 8 bases between them. This CDR3 reads CASSVATGEQFF. The CDR3 region has the DNA TGTGCCAGCAGCGTAGCTACAGGAGAGCAGTTCTTC.

The chain couples TRBV19 to TRBJ2-1, with 9 positions matching TRBD2. From germline, CDR1 is LNHDA and CDR2 SQIVND (reference sequence). V was pared by 6 bases and J by 8 bases, with 20 bases of the junction left unmatched. The CDR3 has 18 amino acids. The CDR3 DNA reads TGTGCCAGTAGCTTCCGGGCCCTGGGAGCGGGAGGCCGCGATGAGCAGTTCTTC. Protein product: CASSFRALGAGGRDEQFF.

V usage is TRBV5-4 and J usage is TRBJ1-1, with no clear D. The V gene's germline CDR1 is SGHNT and CDR2 YYREEE (reference sequence). Trimming took off 4 bases at V and 0 bases at J, with 13 bases between the two ends. This CDR3 is built from 15 residues. DNA for the CDR3: TGTGCCAGCAGCAGAAGACGGGAGGTGAACACTGAAGCTTTCTTT. It yields the protein CASSRRREVNTEAFF.

This sequence joins TRBV5-6 and TRBJ2-3; 8 positions match TRBD2. Trimming took 2 bases from V and 2 from J; bases not matched to a gene: 13. The CDR3 spans 18 residues. The germline V gene has CDR1 SGHDT and CDR2 YYEEEE. This CDR3 is CASSFRGLAGLDTDTQYF. As DNA, the CDR3 is TGTGCCAGCAGCTTCCGCGGTCTAGCGGGCCTAGACACAGATACGCAGTATTTT.

The chain is built from TRBV10-2 and TRBJ2-3, with 9 bases lining up with TRBD2. CDR1 and CDR2 (germline): WSHSY, SAAADI. The CDR3 consists of 15 residues. Losses at the gene ends were 4 bases for V and 2 bases for J; bases not matched to a gene: 4. CDR3 nucleotides: TGCGCCAGCAGTGTCGCGGGAGGGAACACAGATACGCAGTATTTT. Translated: CASSVAGGNTDTQYF.

The V gene is TRBV4-3, the J gene TRBJ1-5; no reliable D call. The germline V gene has CDR1 LGHNA and CDR2 YSLEER. Trimming took off 1 base at V and 2 bases at J, with 12 bases between the two ends. The CDR3 is made up of 16 amino acids. The CDR3 DNA reads TGCGCCAGCAGCCAAGCATGGGGAGGAGGCAATCAGCCCCAGCATTTT. This codes for CASSQAWGGGNQPQHF.

The V and J genes are TRBV19 and TRBJ1-1; D uncertain. The CDR3 spans 14 residues. Germline CDR1 is LNHDA and CDR2 is SQIVND (reference sequence). V lost 6 bases, J lost 1 base, and 12 bases lay in between. CDR3: CASSTRPPNTEAFF. As DNA, the CDR3 is TGTGCCAGTAGCACGCGGCCCCCGAACACTGAAGCTTTCTTT.

The genes are TRBV28 and TRBJ2-4; D not certain. Germline CDR1 and CDR2: MDHEN and SYDVKM. The CDR3 is 14 residues long. V was clipped by 6 bases and J by 2 bases, with 11 bases between them. The CDR3 bases are TGTGCCAGCAGCGCGTCTGCGACCAAAAACATTCAGTACTTC. Translated, it gives CASSASATKNIQYF.

The genes are TRBV11-1 and TRBJ2-2, with a tentative D call TRBD1 (5 bases). V lost 3 bases and J lost 0, with 8 bases in between. The CDR3 has 15 amino acids. CDR1 and CDR2 (germline): SGHAT, FQDESV (reference sequence). This chain's CDR3 is CASSLDTTNTGELFF. As DNA, the CDR3 is TGTGCCAGCAGCTTGGACACGACGAACACCGGGGAGCTGTTTTTT.

The V and J genes are TRBV7-3 and TRBJ2-2; D is possibly TRBD2 (7 bases). This CDR3 comprises 17 residues. Germline V CDR1 and CDR2: SGHTA, FQGTGA. Trimming pared 7 bases from V and 2 bases from J, leaving 20 bases between. CDR3 in amino acids: CASTPGGGNPNTGELFF. Here the CDR3 DNA reads TGTGCCAGCACCCCGGGGGGCGGTAACCCAAACACCGGGGAGCTGTTTTTT.

The rearrangement uses TRBV11-3 and TRBJ1-1; tentatively, D is TRBD1 (5 bases). Germline V gene data show CDR1 as SGHNT and CDR2 as YENEEA. This CDR3 region has 13 residues. Trimming removed 6 bases at V and 2 bases at J, with 10 bases between. CDR3 residues: CASSNGGNTEAFF. In nucleotides, the CDR3 is TGTGCCAGCAGTAACGGGGGAAACACTGAAGCTTTCTTT.

A few counts support this clone. Here the CDR3 DNA reads TGTGCCAGCAGCTTGTCCGGAGATAGCAATCAGCCCCAGCATTTT. Residues: CASSLSGDSNQPQHF. This chain links TRBV5-8 with TRBJ1-5; no definite D call. Between the trimmed V and J ends, which lost 1 base and 0 bases, there was a span of 8 bases. The CDR3 contains 15 residues. The germline V gene has CDR1 SGHTS and CDR2 YDEGEE.

The V call is TRBV5-1, the J call TRBJ2-5, with D perhaps TRBD1 (5 bases). The length of the CDR3 is 14 residues. Germline V lookup: CDR1 SGHRS, CDR2 YFSETQ. The V gene lost 0 bases and the J gene lost 2 bases, with 8 bases spanning the gap. This CDR3 is CASSLEGIQETQYF. CDR3 DNA: TGCGCCAGCAGCTTGGAGGGGATTCAAGAGACCCAGTACTTC.

As for this clone: A junction boundary mismatches the germline segment, possibly from a read error. The rearrangement links TRBV6-5 to TRBJ2-7; 7 bases map to TRBD2. The CDR3 runs to 14 residues. Germline loops: CDR1 MNHEY, CDR2 SVGAGI. The CDR3 region is CASRESGTNYDQYF. DNA for the CDR3: TGTGCCAGCAGAGAGAGCGGGACGAACTACGATCAGTACTTC.

The rearrangement links TRBV28 to TRBJ1-2; D not resolved. This CDR3 has 14 residues. The V end lost 5 bases, the J end lost 1 base, and 11 bases lay between the germline ends. CDR1 is MDHEN and CDR2 is SYDVKM in the germline V gene. For the CDR3, the DNA is TGTGCCAGCAGTCCTCAGATTAATAACTATGGCTACACCTTC. This encodes CASSPQINNYGYTF.

This clone has just one count. The J gene is TRBJ2-1, the V gene TRBV5-8; a possible D gene is TRBD1 (5 bases). V was trimmed by 0 bases and J by 6 bases, leaving 22 bases between them. The CDR3 covers 18 residues. Per germline, CDR1 SGHTS and CDR2 YDEGEE. CDR3 residues: CASSLAWAIGVQSNEQFF. CDR3 nucleotide sequence: TGTGCCAGCAGCTTGGCTTGGGCAATAGGGGTTCAGAGCAATGAGCAGTTCTTC.